The 10 T cell receptor beta chains below come from one sample, sequenced in a study of T cell changes during pregnancy in multiple sclerosis. Using immunoSEQ multiplex PCR, the repertoire was profiled, and TCRdb retains in-frame clones only, with some absent. The sample carries roughly 50,000 clones, around nine tenths recorded once. Here the sequenced sample was CD4+ T cells from peripheral blood mononuclear cells, taken after pregnancy. These receptors were obtained from a female donor with multiple sclerosis, enrolled in a pregnancy study.

A word on this clone: Other DNA sequences in the same sample also yield this CDR3. The J gene is TRBJ1-5, the V gene TRBV11-3; 12 positions match TRBD1. Looked up from germline, CDR1 is SGHNT and CDR2 is YENEEA. The CDR3 spans 20 residues. Germline trimming cut 3 bases from V and 0 bases from J; bases unmatched to any gene: 12. CDR3: CASSLTGTGGKGYSNQPQHF. CDR3 DNA: TGTGCCAGCAGCTTGACCGGGACAGGGGGCAAGGGGTATAGCAATCAGCCCCAGCATTTT.

V usage is TRBV5-4 and J usage is TRBJ2-2, with D hard to call. The CDR3 contains 15 residues. V dropped 0 bases and J dropped 1 base, with 7 bases sitting between them. Germline CDR1 and CDR2: SGHNT and YYREEE (reference sequence). The CDR3 reads CASSLAGRNTGELFF. As DNA, the CDR3 is TGTGCCAGCAGCTTGGCCGGTAGGAACACCGGGGAGCTGTTTTTT.

This chain connects TRBV28 to TRBJ2-7, with D tentatively TRBD1 (6 bases). With 6 bases removed from V and 6 bases from J, the gap between germline ends came to 12 bases. The V gene's germline CDR1 is MDHEN and CDR2 SYDVKM. The CDR3 consists of 12 residues. CDR3 residues: CASSPGQIEQYF. CDR3 nucleotide sequence: TGTGCCAGCAGCCCGGGACAAATCGAGCAGTACTTC.

The CDR3 loop is CASSSRRDRGQGNTIYF. As DNA, the CDR3 is TGTGCCAGCAGCTCCAGAAGGGACAGGGGGCAAGGAAACACCATATATTTT. J is TRBJ1-3 and V is TRBV7-2; 12 bases are a match to TRBD1. The CDR3 is 17 amino acids. Germline V lookup: CDR1 SGHTA, CDR2 FQGNSA. Losses at the gene ends were 4 bases for V and 4 bases for J; bases not matched to a gene: 8. The variable domain in full, completed from reference TRBV7-2 and TRBJ1-3, reads GAGVSQSPSNKVTEKGKDVELRCDPISGHTALYWYRQSLGQGLEFLIYFQGNSAPDKSGLPSDRFSAERTGGSVSTLTIQRTQQEDSAVYLCASSSRRDRGQGNTIYFGEGSWLTVV.

V is TRBV10-3 and J is TRBJ1-1, with 8 bases lining up with TRBD1. Germline V gene data show CDR1 as ENHRY and CDR2 as SYGVKD. V dropped 3 bases and J dropped 4; count of bases not matched to a gene: 4. CDR3 length: 14 residues. The CDR3 region has the DNA TGTGCCATCAGTGATGGACAGGGTACCACTGAAGCTTTCTTT. Residues: CAISDGQGTTEAFF.

In this sample, this clone turned up once. The chain couples TRBV30 to TRBJ2-1; D possibly corresponds to TRBD1 (5 bases). Germline lookup yields CDR1 GTSNPN and CDR2 SVGIG (reference sequence). Trimming removed 2 bases from V and 0 bases from J, with 11 bases in between. The CDR3 is made up of 15 amino acids. The CDR3 loop reads CAWSTGSSSYNEQFF. As DNA, the CDR3 is TGTGCCTGGAGTACAGGTTCGAGCTCCTACAATGAGCAGTTCTTC.

The chain joins TRBV19 to TRBJ2-2; 8 bases are a match to TRBD1. The J segment lost 0 bases and the V segment lost 4 bases, leaving 1 base of the junction unmatched. Germline CDR1 is LNHDA and CDR2 is SQIVND (reference sequence). The CDR3 runs 15 residues. The CDR3, as DNA: TGTGCCAGTAGTACAGGGGGCACGAACACCGGGGAGCTGTTTTTT. Translated, it gives CASSTGGTNTGELFF.

V gene TRBV4-3 combines with J gene TRBJ1-1, with D maybe TRBD1 (6 bases). The CDR3 consists of 13 residues. V lost 1 base to trimming and J lost 10 bases, with 13 bases between them. Germline CDR1 LGHNA, CDR2 YSLEER. CDR3 DNA: TGCGCCAGCAGCCAAGGAAACAGGGATGTAGCTTTCTTT. Translated, it gives CASSQGNRDVAFF.

The chain employs TRBV12-5 and TRBJ2-2; D is uncertain. This CDR3 spans 12 amino acids. The V and J ends lost 1 base and 7 bases respectively, with 4 bases between them. Germline-derived CDR1 and CDR2 are LGHNT and FRNRAP. DNA of the CDR3: TGTGCTAGTGGTTTGGCGGGCGGGGAGCTGTTTTTT. This gives the protein CASGLAGGELFF.

The V and J genes are TRBV7-7 and TRBJ1-2, with D tentatively TRBD1 (5 bases). The ends were cut back, 3 bases at V and 4 bases at J, with 12 bases in the middle. This CDR3 region has 14 residues. The germline V gene encodes CDR1 SSHAT and CDR2 FNYEAQ (reference sequence). This CDR3 reads CASSLVQGAYGYTF. DNA for the CDR3: TGTGCCAGCAGCTTGGTCCAGGGTGCCTATGGCTACACCTTC.